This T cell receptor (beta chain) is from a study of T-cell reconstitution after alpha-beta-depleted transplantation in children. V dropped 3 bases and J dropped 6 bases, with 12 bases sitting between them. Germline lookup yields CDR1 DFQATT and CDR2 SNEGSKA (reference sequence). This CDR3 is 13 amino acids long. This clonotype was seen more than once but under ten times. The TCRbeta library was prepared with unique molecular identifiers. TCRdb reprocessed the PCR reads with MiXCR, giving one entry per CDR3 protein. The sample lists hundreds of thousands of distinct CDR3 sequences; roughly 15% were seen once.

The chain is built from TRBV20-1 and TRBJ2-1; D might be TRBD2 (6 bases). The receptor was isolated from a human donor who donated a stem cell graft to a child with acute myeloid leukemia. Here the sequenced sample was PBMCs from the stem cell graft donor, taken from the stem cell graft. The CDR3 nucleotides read TGCAGTGCTAGCAGGGACTGGGGCAATGAGCAGTTCTTC. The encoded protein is CSASRDWGNEQFF.